This TCR beta chain is from a study of cytomegalovirus exposure and HLA in healthy donors. Both 60 Vbeta primers and 13 Jbeta primers went into the PCR. Sequencing used immunoSEQ multiplex PCR; TCRdb keeps in-frame clones, though not all of them. This table holds about 150,000 clones, roughly 80% found once. The V gene lost 3 bases and the J gene lost 6 bases, with 13 bases spanning the gap. This CDR3 contains 14 residues. The germline gives CDR1 MNHEY, CDR2 SMNVEV (reference sequence). V is TRBV27 and J is TRBJ2-3, with D possibly matching TRBD1 (6 bases). The sequence came from a man aged 50-60 years in good health and CMV-seropositive. Input material: PBMCs. As DNA, the CDR3 is TGTGCCAGCAGTTTGAGGGGACAATCTGATACGCAGTATTTT. This sequence encodes CASSLRGQSDTQYF.